Listed here are 19 T cell receptor beta chains from one sample, sequenced in a study of T cell changes during pregnancy in multiple sclerosis. Produced via immunoSEQ multiplex PCR; TCRdb's table is partial and in-frame only. The data contain 74,000 or so clones, just over 90% of them singletons. This specimen consisted of CD4+ T cells from peripheral blood mononuclear cells, obtained before pregnancy. These receptors all stem from a female donor with multiple sclerosis, enrolled in a pregnancy study.

This chain connects TRBV5-1 to TRBJ1-4; 8 bases map to TRBD1. This CDR3 comprises 15 residues. Germline V CDR1 and CDR2: SGHRS, YFSETQ. V gave up 4 bases and J gave up 6 bases; unmatched junction bases: 8. CDR3 region: CASSKQGVFDEKLFF. The DNA for the CDR3 is TGCGCCAGCAGCAAACAGGGGGTATTTGATGAAAAACTGTTTTTT. Full variable domain (outside the CDR3, taken from reference TRBV5-1 and TRBJ1-4): KAGVTQTPRYLIKTRGQQVTLSCSPISGHRSVSWYQQTPGQGLQFLFEYFSETQRNKGNFPGRFSGRQFSNSRSEMNVSTLELGDSALYLCASSKQGVFDEKLFFGSGTQLSVL.

The rearrangement joins TRBV4-2 to TRBJ2-3, with D maybe TRBD2 (6 bases). Germline lookup yields CDR1 LGHNA and CDR2 YNFKEQ. Trimming removed 3 bases from V and 3 bases from J, with 10 bases in between. This CDR3 has 14 residues. CDR3 in DNA: TGTGCCAGCAGCCAGCCCGGGGGTACAGATACGCAGTATTTT. The encoded protein is CASSQPGGTDTQYF.

The chain joins TRBV29-1 to TRBJ2-6; D is ambiguous. V gave up 7 bases and J gave up 2 bases, with 9 bases separating them. CDR3 length equals 13 residues. In germline, CDR1 is SQVTM, CDR2 ANQGSEA. The CDR3 spells CSAVGAGANVLTF. CDR3 sequence (DNA): TGCAGCGCCGTCGGAGCTGGGGCCAACGTCCTGACTTTC.

This chain joins TRBV6-4 and TRBJ1-6; D not resolved. The length of the CDR3 is 13 residues. CDR1 MRHNA and CDR2 SNTAGT come from the germline V gene. Trimming cost V 2 bases and J 8 bases, with 7 bases left between them. CDR3 sequence (DNA): TGTGCCAGCAGTGACGACAACTATTCACCCCTCCACTTT. It translates to CASSDDNYSPLHF.

The chain recombines TRBV5-4 with TRBJ2-7; a possible D gene is TRBD1 (6 bases). Per the germline V gene, CDR1 is SGHNT and CDR2 is YYREEE (reference sequence). The CDR3 covers 15 residues. The V end lost 0 bases, the J end lost 0 bases, and 10 bases lay between the germline ends. The CDR3 spells CASSLAMGASYEQYF. The CDR3 DNA sequence: TGTGCCAGCAGCTTGGCCATGGGGGCCTCCTACGAGCAGTACTTC.

This clone was picked up one time. This chain connects TRBV25-1 to TRBJ2-1, with TRBD2 matching 8 bases. This CDR3 is 16 amino acids long. V shed 3 bases and J 0 bases; nucleotides not matched to a gene: 4. Germline CDR1 is MGHDK and CDR2 is SYGVNS. CDR3 loop: CASSDSSGSSYNEQFF. In nucleotides, the CDR3 is TGTGCCAGCAGTGACTCCAGCGGGAGCTCCTACAATGAGCAGTTCTTC.

The rearrangement joins TRBV10-2 to TRBJ2-1, with TRBD2 matching over 14 bases. The CDR3 has 17 amino acids. Germline V gene lookup returns CDR1 WSHSY and CDR2 SAAADI. With V trimmed by 8 bases and J by 10 bases, 16 bases remained unmatched. CDR3 sequence (DNA): TGCGCCAGCGCTAAGATCGGGACTAGCGGGAGAACGAAGGAGCAGTTCTTC. It specifies CASAKIGTSGRTKEQFF.

The J gene is TRBJ2-2, the V gene TRBV18; 8 nucleotides match TRBD1. The CDR3 is 18 residues long. Per the germline V gene, CDR1 is KGHSH and CDR2 is LQKENI. V was pared by 4 bases and J by 5 bases, with 15 bases of the junction left unmatched. CDR3 DNA sequence: TGTGCCAGCTCACGTTTTACCCAGGGGACAGGTGATACCGGGGAGCTGTTTTTT. Translated, it gives CASSRFTQGTGDTGELFF.

This clone was counted once. The chain is built from TRBV5-1 and TRBJ1-2; D is possibly TRBD1 (6 bases). The CDR3 length is 14 residues. The germline V and J ends were trimmed by 0 bases and 5 bases, with 11 bases remaining between them. The germline gives CDR1 SGHRS, CDR2 YFSETQ. The CDR3 is CASSLGGGEYGYTF. Written as DNA, the CDR3 is TGCGCCAGCAGCTTGGGAGGGGGAGAGTATGGCTACACCTTC.

The rearrangement uses TRBV19 and TRBJ2-6, with 7 bases matching TRBD2. CDR1 and CDR2 from the germline V gene are LNHDA and SQIVND (reference sequence). V lost 0 bases to trimming and J lost 3 bases; unmatched junction nucleotides: 2. The CDR3 totals 16 residues. The CDR3 DNA follows: TGTGCCAGTAGTATAGAGGGCGGGAGTGGGGCCAACGTCCTGACTTTC. It translates to CASSIEGGSGANVLTF.

This chain joins TRBV7-9 and TRBJ2-7, with a weak D call TRBD2 (6 bases). The ends were cut back, 5 bases at V and 6 bases at J, with 14 bases in the middle. The germline V gene encodes CDR1 SEHNR and CDR2 FQNEAQ (reference sequence). The CDR3 is 13 residues long. CDR3 DNA: TGTGCCAGCAGCCCTCCCGGGACTTCCGAGCAGTACTTC. This gives the protein CASSPPGTSEQYF.

The chain couples TRBV5-6 to TRBJ2-1; maybe TRBD2 (6 bases). V lost 3 bases and J 10 bases, leaving 8 bases between the germline ends. The CDR3 spans 11 residues. CDR1 and CDR2 from the germline V gene are SGHDT and YYEEEE. Here the CDR3 reads CASSSLAEQFF. CDR3 coding DNA: TGTGCCAGCAGCTCCCTAGCGGAGCAGTTCTTC.

This clone was seen once. This rearrangement joins TRBV5-1 to TRBJ2-6; 8 bases align to TRBD1. The CDR3 length is 19 residues. The ends lost 3 bases at V and 0 bases at J; junction bases unmatched: 11. From germline, CDR1 is SGHRS and CDR2 YFSETQ. The CDR3 reads CASSSVGQGVNSGANVLTF. The DNA for the CDR3 is TGCGCCAGCAGCTCGGTAGGACAGGGAGTCAACTCTGGGGCCAACGTCCTGACTTTC.

The chain combines TRBV5-1 with TRBJ2-7; 14 positions match TRBD2. Germline V gene sequence: CDR1 SGHRS, CDR2 YFSETQ. This CDR3 has 15 amino acids. V shed 4 bases, J shed 4 bases, and the junction held 4 bases outside the gene matches. CDR3 in DNA: TGCGCCAGCAGCCCGACTAGCGGGGGGGGGTACGAGCAGTACTTC. This codes for CASSPTSGGGYEQYF. Combining the CDR3 with reference TRBV5-1 and TRBJ2-7 gives the whole variable domain KAGVTQTPRYLIKTRGQQVTLSCSPISGHRSVSWYQQTPGQGLQFLFEYFSETQRNKGNFPGRFSGRQFSNSRSEMNVSTLELGDSALYLCASSPTSGGGYEQYFGPGTRLTVT.

The chain employs TRBV5-1 and TRBJ2-1; TRBD2 aligns across 11 bases. Looked up from germline, CDR1 is SGHRS and CDR2 is YFSETQ. This CDR3 contains 15 residues. After removal of 4 bases from V and 5 bases from J, the junction contained 5 bases not matched to a gene. The CDR3: CASSGGTSGHNEQFF. As DNA, the CDR3 is TGCGCCAGCAGCGGCGGGACTAGCGGTCACAATGAGCAGTTCTTC.

The chain has TRBV5-4 and TRBJ1-1, with D possibly TRBD1 on 6 matching bases. Germline lookup yields CDR1 SGHNT and CDR2 YYREEE (reference sequence). The CDR3 extends over 15 amino acids. V lost 4 bases and J 4 bases, leaving 17 bases between the germline ends. As DNA, the CDR3 is TGTGCCAGCAGCCTGGGGGCCCCAGCGGGCACTGAAGCTTTCTTT. Translating it yields CASSLGAPAGTEAFF.

This chain joins TRBV7-9 and TRBJ1-2; tentatively, D is TRBD1 (6 bases). The germline V gene has CDR1 SEHNR and CDR2 FQNEAQ (reference sequence). The CDR3 spans 15 residues. The V end lost 2 bases, the J end lost 2 bases, and 12 bases lay between the germline ends. This CDR3 is CASSLPAGANYGYTF. CDR3 coding DNA: TGTGCCAGCAGCTTACCAGCAGGGGCAAACTATGGCTACACCTTC.

CDR3: CASSLGLAGGEQYF. The CDR3 DNA follows: TGTGCCAGTAGCCTCGGACTAGCGGGAGGCGAGCAGTACTTC. The V and J genes are TRBV19 and TRBJ2-7, with 14 bases lining up with TRBD2. The CDR3 covers 14 residues. V lost 6 bases, J lost 6 bases, and 4 bases stayed unmatched. The germline gives CDR1 LNHDA, CDR2 SQIVND (reference sequence).

The chain combines TRBV6-5 with TRBJ2-3, with D unresolved. Trimming pared 6 bases from V and 3 bases from J, leaving 10 bases between. The germline V gene has CDR1 MNHEY and CDR2 SVGAGI. CDR3 size: 13 residues. CDR3 protein: CASRAGLTDTQYF. CDR3 sequence (DNA): TGTGCCAGCAGGGCCGGGTTGACAGATACGCAGTATTTT.